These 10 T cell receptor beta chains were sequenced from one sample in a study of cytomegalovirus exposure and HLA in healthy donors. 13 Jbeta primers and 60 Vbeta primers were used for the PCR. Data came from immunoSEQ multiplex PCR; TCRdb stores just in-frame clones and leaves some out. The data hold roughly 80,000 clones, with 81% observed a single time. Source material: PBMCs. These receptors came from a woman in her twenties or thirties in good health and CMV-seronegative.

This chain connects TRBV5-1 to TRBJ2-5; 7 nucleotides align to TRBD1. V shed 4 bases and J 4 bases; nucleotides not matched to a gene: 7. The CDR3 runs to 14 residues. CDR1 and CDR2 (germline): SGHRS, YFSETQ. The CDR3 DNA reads TGCGCCAGCAGCCAGGGACAGAGCGGAGAGACCCAGTACTTC. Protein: CASSQGQSGETQYF.

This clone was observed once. CDR3 loop: CAWTVGSGKADTQYF. CDR3 DNA: TGTGCCTGGACGGTAGGGAGCGGGAAAGCGGATACGCAGTATTTT. This rearrangement joins TRBV30 to TRBJ2-3, with TRBD2 matching 7 bases. From germline, CDR1 is GTSNPN and CDR2 SVGIG (reference sequence). The CDR3 totals 15 residues. The V gene end was trimmed by 4 bases and the J gene end by 6 bases; junction bases not matched to a gene: 13.

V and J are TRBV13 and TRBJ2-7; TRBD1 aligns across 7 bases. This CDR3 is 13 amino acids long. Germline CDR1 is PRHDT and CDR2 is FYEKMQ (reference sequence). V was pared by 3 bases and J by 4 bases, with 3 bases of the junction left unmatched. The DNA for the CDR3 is TGTGCCAGCAGCTTCGACAGGGCTTACGAGCAGTACTTC. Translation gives CASSFDRAYEQYF.

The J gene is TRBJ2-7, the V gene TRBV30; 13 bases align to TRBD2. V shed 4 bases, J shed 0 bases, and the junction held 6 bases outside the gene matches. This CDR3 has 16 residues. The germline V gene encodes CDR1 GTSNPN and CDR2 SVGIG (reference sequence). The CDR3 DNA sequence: TGTGCCTGGACCGCAGGGACTAGCGGGACCTCCTACGAGCAGTACTTC. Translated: CAWTAGTSGTSYEQYF.

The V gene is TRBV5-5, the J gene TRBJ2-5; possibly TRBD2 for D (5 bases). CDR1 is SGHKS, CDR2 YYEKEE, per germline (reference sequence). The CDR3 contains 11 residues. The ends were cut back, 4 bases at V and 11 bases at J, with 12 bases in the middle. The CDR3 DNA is TGTGCCAGCAGCCCCTCGTGGGAGCAGTACTTC. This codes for CASSPSWEQYF.

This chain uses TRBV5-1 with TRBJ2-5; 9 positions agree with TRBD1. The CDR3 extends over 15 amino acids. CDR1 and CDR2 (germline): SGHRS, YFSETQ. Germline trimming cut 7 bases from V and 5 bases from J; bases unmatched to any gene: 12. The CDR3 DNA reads TGCGCCAGCCGCGTAGCCGGGACAGGGAGGGAGACCCAGTACTTC. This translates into CASRVAGTGRETQYF.

In nucleotides, the CDR3 is TGTGCCAGCTCACCCTCCGTCCAAGAGACCCAGTACTTC. This sequence encodes CASSPSVQETQYF. The rearrangement joins TRBV18 to TRBJ2-5, with D uncertain. CDR1 is KGHSH and CDR2 is LQKENI in the germline V gene. The CDR3 has 13 residues. The germline V and J ends were trimmed by 3 bases and 1 base, with 6 bases remaining between them.

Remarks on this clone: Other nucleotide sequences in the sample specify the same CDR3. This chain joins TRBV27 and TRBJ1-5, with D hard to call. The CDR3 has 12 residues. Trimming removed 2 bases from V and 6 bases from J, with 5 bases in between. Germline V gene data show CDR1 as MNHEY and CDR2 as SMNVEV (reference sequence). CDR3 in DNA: TGTGCCAGCAGTTTAAGAGGTCAGCCCCAGCATTTT. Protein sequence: CASSLRGQPQHF.

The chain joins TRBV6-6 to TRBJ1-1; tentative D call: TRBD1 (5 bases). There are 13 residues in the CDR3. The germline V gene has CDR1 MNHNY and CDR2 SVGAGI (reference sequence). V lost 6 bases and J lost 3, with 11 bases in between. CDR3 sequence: CASRARRDTEAFF. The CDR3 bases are TGTGCCAGCAGGGCCCGCAGGGACACTGAAGCTTTCTTT.

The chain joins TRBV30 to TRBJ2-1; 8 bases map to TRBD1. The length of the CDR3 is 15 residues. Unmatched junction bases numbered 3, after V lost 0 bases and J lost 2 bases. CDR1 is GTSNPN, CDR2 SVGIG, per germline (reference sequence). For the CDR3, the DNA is TGTGCCTGGAGTGTACAACAGGGGGCCTACAATGAGCAGTTCTTC. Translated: CAWSVQQGAYNEQFF.